One sample yielded the 16 T cell receptor beta chains listed below, sequenced in a study of immune cell composition in non-small cell lung cancer. Only in-frame clones appear in the TCRdb table, and some are missing; sequencing was by immunoSEQ multiplex PCR. This table has some 2,000 clones, 74% appearing once. The sample comprised lung tumor tissue. These receptors came from a human donor with non-small cell lung cancer.

The gene calls are TRBV5-1 and TRBJ2-4; 8 bases match TRBD2. Losses at the gene ends were 0 bases for V and 16 bases for J; bases not matched to a gene: 15. CDR1 and CDR2 (germline): SGHRS, YFSETQ. This CDR3 comprises 15 residues. The CDR3 protein is CASSLEVSGKTPGYF. CDR3 bases: TGCGCCAGCAGCTTGGAGGTTAGCGGGAAGACCCCGGGATACTTC.

This clone was counted only a few times. This rearrangement joins TRBV15 to TRBJ2-2; weak D call: TRBD2 (5 bases). The CDR3 contains 17 residues. The germline V and J ends were trimmed by 0 bases and 4 bases, with 15 bases remaining between them. CDR1 LNHNV and CDR2 YYDKDF come from the germline V gene (reference sequence). The chain's CDR3 is CATSRDKYGVGTGELFF. The DNA of the CDR3 is TGTGCCACCAGCAGAGATAAATACGGGGTGGGCACCGGGGAGCTGTTTTTT.

This rearrangement joins TRBV10-3 to TRBJ1-5; 8 bases match TRBD1. The germline CDR1 and CDR2 sequences are ENHRY and SYGVKD. The CDR3 covers 15 residues. J lost 3 bases, V lost 6 bases, and 7 bases had no gene match. The CDR3 protein is CAIRHRDRHNQPQHF. CDR3 nucleotides: TGTGCCATCAGGCACCGGGACAGGCACAATCAGCCCCAGCATTTT.

This rearrangement joins TRBV28 to TRBJ1-2; no definite D call. V dropped 5 bases and J dropped 6 bases, with 19 bases sitting between them. The germline CDR1 and CDR2 sequences are MDHEN and SYDVKM. This CDR3 has 15 amino acids. CDR3 in amino acids: CASSELGGWTDGYTF. The DNA for the CDR3 is TGTGCCAGCAGTGAACTAGGAGGGTGGACGGATGGCTACACCTTC.

The chain employs TRBV28 and TRBJ1-4; D may be TRBD1 (5 bases). CDR1 MDHEN and CDR2 SYDVKM come from the germline V gene. Trimming cost V 6 bases and J 5 bases, with 16 bases left between them. CDR3 length: 15 residues. CDR3 nucleotide sequence: TGTGCCAGCAGGACCTCAGGGTGGCTGAATGAAAAACTGTTTTTT. This translates into CASRTSGWLNEKLFF.

V and J are TRBV9 and TRBJ1-1; the D gene is possibly TRBD1 (6 bases). CDR1 is SGDLS, CDR2 YYNGEE, per germline. Trimming left V 4 bases short and J 7 bases short, with 17 bases between. CDR3 length: 14 residues. DNA of the CDR3: TGTGCCAGCAGCTCACAGGGTTCGGGATTTGAAGCTTTCTTT. It specifies CASSSQGSGFEAFF. Full variable domain (rest looked up from reference TRBV9 and TRBJ1-1): DSGVTQTPKHLITATGQRVTLRCSPRSGDLSVYWYQQSLDQGLQFLIQYYNGEERAKGNILERFSAQQFPDLHSELNLSSLELGDSALYFCASSSQGSGFEAFFGQGTRLTVV.

This rearrangement joins TRBV5-1 to TRBJ1-6, with 9 bases that match TRBD1. V was pared by 4 bases and J by 7 bases, with 12 bases of the junction left unmatched. The CDR3 spans 17 residues. Germline V gene lookup returns CDR1 SGHRS and CDR2 YFSETQ. The CDR3 DNA reads TGCGCCAGCAGCCCGCAACCCCCGGGACAGGGAAATTCACCCCTCCACTTT. Translating it yields CASSPQPPGQGNSPLHF.

The J gene is TRBJ2-7, the V gene TRBV15, with D tentatively TRBD1 (6 bases). The CDR3 contains 14 residues. Germline values: CDR1 LNHNV, CDR2 YYDKDF (reference sequence). Trimming shortened V by 0 bases and J by 3 bases, and 9 bases separated the two germline ends. The CDR3 nucleotides are TGTGCCACCAGCAGAGATACAGGGAGCTACGAGCAGTACTTC. Translation gives CATSRDTGSYEQYF.

This clone was observed a few times. The gene calls are TRBV29-1 and TRBJ2-7; D possibly corresponds to TRBD2 (6 bases). V shed 0 bases and J shed 2 bases, with 14 bases lying between them. The germline V gene encodes CDR1 SQVTM and CDR2 ANQGSEA. The CDR3 consists of 15 residues. Here the CDR3 DNA reads TGCAGCGTTGAAGATAGGCGGGGACGGACCTACGAGCAGTACTTC. As protein: CSVEDRRGRTYEQYF.

The rearrangement uses TRBV7-2 and TRBJ2-7, with D possibly TRBD1 on 5 matching bases. The CDR3 contains 12 residues. Trimming left V 0 bases short and J 9 bases short, with 9 bases between. Germline CDR1 SGHTA, CDR2 FQGNSA. CDR3 bases: TGTGCCAGCAGCTTAGCCCAGGGTGGGCAGTACTTC. Translating it yields CASSLAQGGQYF.

V and J are TRBV11-2 and TRBJ2-7; no clear D. Germline loops: CDR1 SGHAT, CDR2 FQNNGV. CDR3 length: 14 amino acids. The V end lost 5 bases, the J end lost 3 bases, and 14 bases lay between the germline ends. The CDR3 nucleotides read TGTGCCAGCAGCCAAACGGGTTCCGGCTACGAGCAGTACTTC. Translated, it gives CASSQTGSGYEQYF.

This chain joins TRBV6-1 and TRBJ2-4, with 7 bases fitting TRBD1. Unmatched junction bases numbered 13, after V lost 6 bases and J lost 8 bases. Germline-derived CDR1 and CDR2 are MNHNS and SASEGT. The CDR3 totals 15 residues. The CDR3 reads CASRIARLQGDIQYF. Here the CDR3 DNA reads TGTGCCAGCAGGATAGCAAGACTCCAGGGGGACATTCAGTACTTC.

This clone was detected only a few times. This sequence joins TRBV7-9 and TRBJ1-2; no clear D. V was shortened by 5 bases and J by 8 bases, with 15 bases between the two germline ends. CDR3 length: 13 amino acids. CDR1 SEHNR and CDR2 FQNEAQ come from the germline V gene (reference sequence). CDR3 protein: CASSPTGSRGYTF. CDR3 bases: TGTGCCAGCAGCCCGACGGGATCGAGGGGCTACACCTTC.

The chain is built from TRBV15 and TRBJ2-7; D uncertain. V gave up 0 bases and J gave up 0 bases, with 3 bases separating them. The CDR3 is made up of 13 amino acids. Looked up from germline, CDR1 is LNHNV and CDR2 is YYDKDF (reference sequence). DNA of the CDR3: TGTGCCACCAGCAGAGATAGCTCCTACGAGCAGTACTTC. Translation: CATSRDSSYEQYF. The variable domain in full, completed from reference TRBV15 and TRBJ2-7, reads DAMVIQNPRYQVTQFGKPVTLSCSQTLNHNVMYWYQQKSSQAPKLLFHYYDKDFNNEADTPDNFQSRRPNTSFCFLDIRSPGLGDTAMYLCATSRDSSYEQYFGPGTRLTVT.

The chain is built from TRBV6-1 and TRBJ2-2; 7 bases are a match to TRBD1. This CDR3 has 15 residues. J lost 6 bases, V lost 2 bases, and 6 bases had no gene match. Germline values: CDR1 MNHNS, CDR2 SASEGT. Here the CDR3 reads CASSENRGNPGELFF. The DNA of the CDR3 is TGTGCCAGCAGTGAAAACAGGGGAAATCCCGGGGAGCTGTTTTTT.

In its sample, this clone was seen once. The chain is built from TRBV4-1 and TRBJ2-7; 7 bases align to TRBD1. CDR1 MGHRA and CDR2 YSYEKL come from the germline V gene. V was clipped by 0 bases and J by 5 bases; unmatched bases: 7. This CDR3 spans 15 amino acids. CDR3 coding DNA: TGCGCCAGCAGCCAAGACGCAGGGGGTTACGACGAGCAGTACTTC. This encodes CASSQDAGGYDEQYF.